The clone carrying this T cell receptor beta chain was counted a few times. The individuals who served as donors were healthy Caucasians living in Russia, aged about 6 to 95. The sample originates from a study of blood T cells in healthy people across ages. Study information: About one barcoded beta molecule per two T cells was the capture yield of template switching.

Alongside a J-beta primer mix, a sample-barcoded 5' primer served in a second PCR lasting roughly 6 to 11 cycles. Per-sample output comprised a minimum of 2.5 million paired-end reads containing CDR3. MiXCR was run by TCRdb on the 5' RACE reads, yielding one entry per CDR3 protein. The table records around 1.1 million distinct CDR3 sequences, 30% to 40% of them present only once. This TCR derives from a man between 18 and 35 years old in good health. Sequencing input: blood.

CDR3 bases: TGCGCCAGCAGTGGTAGCGTTGAAGCTTTCTTT. This codes for CASSGSVEAFF. This rearrangement joins TRBV10-2 to TRBJ1-1; D gene uncertain. This CDR3 has 11 residues. Trimming left V 4 bases short and J 7 bases short, with 7 bases between. CDR1 WSHSY and CDR2 SAAADI come from the germline V gene.